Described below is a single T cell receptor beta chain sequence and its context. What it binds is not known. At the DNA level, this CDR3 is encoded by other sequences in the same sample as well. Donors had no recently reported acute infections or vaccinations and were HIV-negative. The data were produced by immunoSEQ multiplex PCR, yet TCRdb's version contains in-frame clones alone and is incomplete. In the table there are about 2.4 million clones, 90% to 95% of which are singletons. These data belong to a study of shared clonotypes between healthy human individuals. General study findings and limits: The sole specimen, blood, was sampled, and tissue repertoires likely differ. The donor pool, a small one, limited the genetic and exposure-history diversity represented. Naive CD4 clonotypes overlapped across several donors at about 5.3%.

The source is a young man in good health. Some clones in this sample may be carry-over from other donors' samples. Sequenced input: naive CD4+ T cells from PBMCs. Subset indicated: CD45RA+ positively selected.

CDR3 in amino acids: CASSVGGGPDTQYF. CDR3 in DNA: TGTGCCAGCAGCGTAGGTGGGGGGCCAGATACGCAGTATTTT. The chain has TRBV9 and TRBJ2-3; the D call may be TRBD1 or TRBD2 (6 bases each). Trimming removed 0 bases at V and 4 bases at J, with 9 bases between. The CDR3 has 14 residues. In germline, CDR1 is SGDLS, CDR2 YYNGEE.